This TCR beta chain was profiled in a study of brain metastases from non-small cell lung cancer. Some clones are missing from TCRdb's copy, which holds only in-frame ones; the method was immunoSEQ multiplex PCR. Among thousands of clones listed, about 88% were seen once. The ends were cut back, 2 bases at V and 1 base at J, with 4 bases in the middle. Per the germline V gene, CDR1 is SGHNT and CDR2 is YYREEE (reference sequence). This CDR3 contains 13 residues. The rearrangement links TRBV5-4 to TRBJ2-1; D unresolved. The specimen was tumor-adjacent normal tissue. This clonotype originated in a donor aged 40 or over with non-small cell lung cancer. Here the CDR3 reads CASSFGSYNEQFF. Here the CDR3 DNA reads TGTGCCAGCAGCTTCGGGTCCTACAATGAGCAGTTCTTC.